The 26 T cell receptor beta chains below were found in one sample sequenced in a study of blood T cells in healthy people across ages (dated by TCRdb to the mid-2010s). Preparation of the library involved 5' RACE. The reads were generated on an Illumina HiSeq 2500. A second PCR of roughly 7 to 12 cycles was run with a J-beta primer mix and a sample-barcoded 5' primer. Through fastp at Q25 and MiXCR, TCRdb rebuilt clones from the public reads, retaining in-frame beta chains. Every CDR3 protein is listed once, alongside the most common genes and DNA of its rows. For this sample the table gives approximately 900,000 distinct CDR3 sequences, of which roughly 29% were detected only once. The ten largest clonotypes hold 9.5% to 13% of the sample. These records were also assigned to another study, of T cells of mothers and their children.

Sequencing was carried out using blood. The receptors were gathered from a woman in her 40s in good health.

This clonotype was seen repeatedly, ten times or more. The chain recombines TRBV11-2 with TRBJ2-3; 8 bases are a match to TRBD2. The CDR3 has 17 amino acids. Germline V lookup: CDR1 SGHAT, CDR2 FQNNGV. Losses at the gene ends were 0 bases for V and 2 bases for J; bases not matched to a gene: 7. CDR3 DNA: TGTGCCAGCAGCTTAGATGAGGCGGGGGGCATCACAGATACGCAGTATTTT. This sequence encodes CASSLDEAGGITDTQYF.

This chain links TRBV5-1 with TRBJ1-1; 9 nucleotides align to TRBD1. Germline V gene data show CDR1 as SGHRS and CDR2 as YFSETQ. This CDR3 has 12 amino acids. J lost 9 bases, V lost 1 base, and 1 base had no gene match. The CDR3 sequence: CASSLTGGQAFF. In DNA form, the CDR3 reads TGCGCCAGCAGCTTGACAGGGGGCCAAGCTTTCTTT. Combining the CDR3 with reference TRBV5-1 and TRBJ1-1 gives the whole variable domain KAGVTQTPRYLIKTRGQQVTLSCSPISGHRSVSWYQQTPGQGLQFLFEYFSETQRNKGNFPGRFSGRQFSNSRSEMNVSTLELGDSALYLCASSLTGGQAFFGQGTRLTVV.

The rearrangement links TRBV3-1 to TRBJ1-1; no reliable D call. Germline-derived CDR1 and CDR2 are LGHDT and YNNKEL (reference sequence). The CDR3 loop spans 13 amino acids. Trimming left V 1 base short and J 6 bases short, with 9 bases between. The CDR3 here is CASSQVRAAEAFF. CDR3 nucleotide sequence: TGTGCCAGCAGCCAAGTAAGGGCCGCTGAAGCTTTCTTT.

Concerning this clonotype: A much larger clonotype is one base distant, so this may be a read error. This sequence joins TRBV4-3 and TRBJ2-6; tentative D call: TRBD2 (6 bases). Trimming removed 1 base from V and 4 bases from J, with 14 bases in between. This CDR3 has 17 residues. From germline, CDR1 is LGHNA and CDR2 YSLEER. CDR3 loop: CASSQAEGTGGANVLTF. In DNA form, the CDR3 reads TGCGCCAGCAGCCAAGCGGAGGGGACGGGGGGGGCCAACGTCCTGACTTTC.

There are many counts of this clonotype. The CDR3 sequence: CATKGRTEGEQYF. The CDR3 bases are TGTGCCACCAAAGGGAGGACAGAGGGCGAGCAGTACTTC. V and J are TRBV10-3 and TRBJ2-7; the D gene could be TRBD1 or TRBD2 (6 bases each). The CDR3 runs 13 residues. Germline lookup yields CDR1 ENHRY and CDR2 SYGVKD. V lost 10 bases to trimming and J lost 6 bases, with 19 bases between them.

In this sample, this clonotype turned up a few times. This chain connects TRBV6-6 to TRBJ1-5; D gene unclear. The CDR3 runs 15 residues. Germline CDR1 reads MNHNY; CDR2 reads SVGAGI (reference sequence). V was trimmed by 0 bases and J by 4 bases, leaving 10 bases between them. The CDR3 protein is CASSYSASRNQPQHF. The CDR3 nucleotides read TGTGCCAGCAGTTACTCAGCTAGCAGGAATCAGCCCCAGCATTTT.

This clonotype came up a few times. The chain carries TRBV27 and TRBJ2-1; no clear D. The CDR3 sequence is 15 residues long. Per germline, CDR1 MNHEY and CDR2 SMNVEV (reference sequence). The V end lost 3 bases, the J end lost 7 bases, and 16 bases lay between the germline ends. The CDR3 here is CASSFDLGHGNEQFF. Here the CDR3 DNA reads TGTGCCAGCAGTTTCGATCTAGGCCACGGTAATGAGCAGTTCTTC.

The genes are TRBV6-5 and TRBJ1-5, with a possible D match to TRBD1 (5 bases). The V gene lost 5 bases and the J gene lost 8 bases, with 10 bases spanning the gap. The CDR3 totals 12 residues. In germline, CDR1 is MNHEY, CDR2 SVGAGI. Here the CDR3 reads CASSAGGKPQHF. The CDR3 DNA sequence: TGTGCCAGCAGTGCCGGGGGAAAGCCCCAGCATTTT.

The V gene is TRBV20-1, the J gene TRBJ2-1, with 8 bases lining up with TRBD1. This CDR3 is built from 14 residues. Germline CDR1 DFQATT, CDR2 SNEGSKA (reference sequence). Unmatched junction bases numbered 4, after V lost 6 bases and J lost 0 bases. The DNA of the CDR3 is TGCAGTGCCCAGGACAGGGACTCCTACAATGAGCAGTTCTTC. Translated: CSAQDRDSYNEQFF.

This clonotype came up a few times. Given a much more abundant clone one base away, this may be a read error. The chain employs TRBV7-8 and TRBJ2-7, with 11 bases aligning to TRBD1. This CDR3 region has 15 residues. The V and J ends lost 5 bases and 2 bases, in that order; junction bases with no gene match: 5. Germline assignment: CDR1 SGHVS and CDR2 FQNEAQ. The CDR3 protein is CASSPGTGGTYEQYF. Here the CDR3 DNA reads TGTGCCAGCAGCCCCGGGACAGGGGGGACCTACGAGCAGTACTTC.

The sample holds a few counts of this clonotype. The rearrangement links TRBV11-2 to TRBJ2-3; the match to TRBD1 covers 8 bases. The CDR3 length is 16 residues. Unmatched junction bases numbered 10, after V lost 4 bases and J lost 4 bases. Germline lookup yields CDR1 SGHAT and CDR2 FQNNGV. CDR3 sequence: CASSSGQVMMADTQYF. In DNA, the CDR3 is TGTGCCAGCAGCTCGGGACAGGTGATGATGGCAGATACGCAGTATTTT.

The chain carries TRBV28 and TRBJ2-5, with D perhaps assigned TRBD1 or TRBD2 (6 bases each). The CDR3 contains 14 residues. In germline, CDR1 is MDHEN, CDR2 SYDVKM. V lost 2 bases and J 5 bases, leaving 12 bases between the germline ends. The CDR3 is CASSLPQGLETQYF. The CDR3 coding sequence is TGTGCCAGCAGTTTACCACAGGGACTTGAGACCCAGTACTTC. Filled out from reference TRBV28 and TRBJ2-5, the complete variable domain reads DVKVTQSSRYLVKRTGEKVFLECVQDMDHENMFWYRQDPGLGLRLIYFSYDVKMKEKGDIPEGYSVSREKKERFSLILESASTNQTSMYLCASSLPQGLETQYFGPGTRLLVL.

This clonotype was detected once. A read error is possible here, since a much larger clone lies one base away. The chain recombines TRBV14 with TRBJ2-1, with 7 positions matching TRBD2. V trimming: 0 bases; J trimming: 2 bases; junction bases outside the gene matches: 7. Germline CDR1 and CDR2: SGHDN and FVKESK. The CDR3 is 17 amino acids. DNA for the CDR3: TGTGCCAGCAGCCAAGACTACGGGGGGAAACCCTACAATGAGCAGTTCTTC. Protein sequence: CASSQDYGGKPYNEQFF.

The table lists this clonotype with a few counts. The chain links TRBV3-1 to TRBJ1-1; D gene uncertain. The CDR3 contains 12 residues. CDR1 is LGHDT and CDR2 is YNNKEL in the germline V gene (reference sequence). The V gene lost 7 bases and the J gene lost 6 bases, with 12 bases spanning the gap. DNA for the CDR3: TGTGCCAGCACTTCAGGTGTTTCTGAAGCTTTCTTT. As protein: CASTSGVSEAFF.

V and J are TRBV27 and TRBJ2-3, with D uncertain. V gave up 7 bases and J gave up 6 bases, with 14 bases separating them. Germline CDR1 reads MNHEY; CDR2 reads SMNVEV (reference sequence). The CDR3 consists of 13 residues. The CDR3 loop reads CASNHAFGDTQYF. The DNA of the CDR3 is TGTGCCAGCAACCACGCCTTCGGGGATACGCAGTATTTT.

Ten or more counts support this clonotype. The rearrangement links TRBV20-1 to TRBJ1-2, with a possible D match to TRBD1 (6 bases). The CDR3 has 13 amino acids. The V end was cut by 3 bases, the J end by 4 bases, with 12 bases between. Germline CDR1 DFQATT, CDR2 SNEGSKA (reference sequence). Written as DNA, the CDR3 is TGCAGTGCTAGTTCAGGGGAGATCTATGGCTACACCTTC. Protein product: CSASSGEIYGYTF.

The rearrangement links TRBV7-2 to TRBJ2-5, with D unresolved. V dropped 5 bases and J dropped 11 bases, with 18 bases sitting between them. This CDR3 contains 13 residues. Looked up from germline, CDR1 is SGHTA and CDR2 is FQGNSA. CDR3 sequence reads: CASSPVGYLGQYF. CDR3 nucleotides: TGTGCCAGCAGCCCTGTGGGCTACTTAGGGCAGTACTTC.

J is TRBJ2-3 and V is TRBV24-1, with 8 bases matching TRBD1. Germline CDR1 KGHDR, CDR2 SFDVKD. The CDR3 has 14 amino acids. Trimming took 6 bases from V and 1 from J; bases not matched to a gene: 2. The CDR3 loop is CATSQTGGTDTQYF. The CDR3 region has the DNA TGTGCCACCAGTCAGACAGGGGGCACAGATACGCAGTATTTT.

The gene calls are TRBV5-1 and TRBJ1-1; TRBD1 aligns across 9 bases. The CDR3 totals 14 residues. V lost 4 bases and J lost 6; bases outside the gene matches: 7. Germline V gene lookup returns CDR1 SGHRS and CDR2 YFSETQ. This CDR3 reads CASSGYRDRAEAFF. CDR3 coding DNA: TGCGCCAGCAGCGGATACCGGGACAGGGCTGAAGCTTTCTTT.

This CDR3 reads CASSRQELTGELFF. DNA of the CDR3: TGTGCCAGCAGTCGACAGGAGCTAACCGGGGAGCTGTTTTTT. The J gene is TRBJ2-2, the V gene TRBV7-9, with D possibly being TRBD1 (6 bases). Trimming left V 6 bases short and J 5 bases short, with 13 bases between. Looked up from germline, CDR1 is SEHNR and CDR2 is FQNEAQ (reference sequence). This CDR3 comprises 14 residues. Drawing the rest from reference TRBV7-9 and TRBJ2-2, the complete variable domain is DTGVSQNPRHKITKRGQNVTFRCDPISEHNRLYWYRQTLGQGPEFLTYFQNEAQLEKSRLLSDRFSAERPKGSFSTLEIQRTEQGDSAMYLCASSRQELTGELFFGEGSRLTVL.

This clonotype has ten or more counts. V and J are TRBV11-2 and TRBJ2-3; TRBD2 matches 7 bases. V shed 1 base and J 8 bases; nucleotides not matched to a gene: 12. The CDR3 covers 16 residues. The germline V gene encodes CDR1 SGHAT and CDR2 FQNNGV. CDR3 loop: CASSLAHGLVSVTQYF. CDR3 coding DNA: TGTGCCAGCAGCTTAGCCCATGGACTAGTGAGTGTTACGCAGTATTTT.

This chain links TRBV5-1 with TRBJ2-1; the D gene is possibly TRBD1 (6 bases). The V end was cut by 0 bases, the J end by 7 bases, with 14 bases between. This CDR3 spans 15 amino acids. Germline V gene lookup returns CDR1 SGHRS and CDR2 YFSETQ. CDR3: CASSLDINRVNEQFF. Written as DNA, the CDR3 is TGCGCCAGCAGCTTGGATATAAACAGGGTGAATGAGCAGTTCTTC.

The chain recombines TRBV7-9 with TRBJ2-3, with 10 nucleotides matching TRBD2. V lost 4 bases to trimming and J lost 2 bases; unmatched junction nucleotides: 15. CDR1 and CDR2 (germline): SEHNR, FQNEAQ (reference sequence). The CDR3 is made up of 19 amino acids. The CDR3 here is CASSSPGGASGRHTDTQYF. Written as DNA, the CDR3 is TGTGCCAGCAGCTCCCCTGGGGGGGCTAGCGGGAGACACACAGATACGCAGTATTTT.

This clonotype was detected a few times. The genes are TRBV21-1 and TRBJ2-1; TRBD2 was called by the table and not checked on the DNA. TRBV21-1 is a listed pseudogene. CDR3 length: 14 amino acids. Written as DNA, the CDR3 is TGTGCCAGCAGCGAGGGACCGAACTACAATGAGCAGTTCTTC. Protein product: CASSEGPNYNEQFF.

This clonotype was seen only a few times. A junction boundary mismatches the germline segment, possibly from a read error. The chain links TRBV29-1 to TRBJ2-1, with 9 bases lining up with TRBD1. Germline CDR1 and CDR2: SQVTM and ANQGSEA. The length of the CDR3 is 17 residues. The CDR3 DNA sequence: TGCAGCGCTGAAGACCCGGCGGGACAGGGTTCCTACAATGAGCAGTTCTTC. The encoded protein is CSAEDPAGQGSYNEQFF.

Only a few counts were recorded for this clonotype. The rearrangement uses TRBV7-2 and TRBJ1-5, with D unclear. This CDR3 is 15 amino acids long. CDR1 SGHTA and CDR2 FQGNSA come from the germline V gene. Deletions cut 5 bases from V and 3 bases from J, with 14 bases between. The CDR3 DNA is TGTGCCAGCAGCCCCCAGTCGAGGAACAATCAGCCCCAGCATTTT. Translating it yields CASSPQSRNNQPQHF.